This is a list of T cell receptor beta chains from one sample in a study of T cells after yellow fever vaccination. A single record per CDR3 protein comes from TCRdb applying MiXCR to the 5' RACE reads. This sample yields about 150,000 distinct CDR3 sequences, of which more than 6.5% are seen a single time; about 0.61% belongs to the top ten. The sample was CD4+ T cells sorted from PBMCs, taken 10 days after the yellow fever booster vaccination. These receptors came from a young man who received the YFV17D yellow fever vaccine. The CDR3 runs from the conserved cysteine through the conserved F or W. A D gene is named only where the DNA matches it firmly. Not every row has a clone size; where given, it reads once, few, many or a size class.

d_gene: TRBD1
abundance: many
v_gene: TRBV6-5
j_gene: TRBJ2-3
CDR3aa: CASSYDRGITDTQYF
CDR3nt: TGTGCCAGCAGTTATGACAGGGGGATCACAGATACGCAGTATTTT

d_gene: TRBD2
abundance: many
v_gene: TRBV7-3
j_gene: TRBJ2-1
CDR3aa: CASSLAGAPRPNEQFF
CDR3nt: TGTGCCAGCAGCTTAGCGGGAGCACCACGCCCTAATGAGCAGTTCTTC

d_gene: TRBD2
abundance: few
v_gene: TRBV4-3
j_gene: TRBJ2-2
CDR3aa: CASRGTSGRSNTGELFF
CDR3nt: TGCGCCAGCAGGGGTACTAGCGGGAGATCGAACACCGGGGAGCTGTTTTTT

d_gene: .
abundance: many
v_gene: TRBV20-1
j_gene: TRBJ2-1
CDR3aa: CSAANRLSRRLDEQFF
CDR3nt: TGCAGTGCTGCGAACCGTTTGTCCCGACGTTTAGATGAGCAGTTCTTC

d_gene: .
abundance: many
v_gene: TRBV3-1
j_gene: TRBJ1-2
CDR3aa: CASSPTQEEGYTF
CDR3nt: TGTGCCAGCAGCCCCACACAGGAGGAGGGCTACACCTTC

d_gene: TRBD1
abundance: many
v_gene: TRBV29-1
j_gene: TRBJ2-7
CDR3aa: CSVEAGRGPYEQYF
CDR3nt: TGCAGCGTTGAAGCAGGCAGGGGGCCCTACGAGCAGTACTTC

d_gene: .
abundance: many
v_gene: TRBV14
j_gene: TRBJ2-5
CDR3aa: CASSQDWETQYF
CDR3nt: TGTGCCAGCAGCCAAGATTGGGAGACCCAGTACTTC

d_gene: .
abundance: few
v_gene: TRBV7-8
j_gene: TRBJ2-1
CDR3aa: CASSLAGVFSYEQFF
CDR3nt: TGTGCCAGCAGCTTAGCGGGAGTTTTCTCCTATGAGCAGTTCTTC

d_gene: TRBD1
abundance: .
v_gene: TRBV28
j_gene: TRBJ2-7
CDR3aa: CASRPGQGPYEQYF
CDR3nt: TGTGCCAGCAGGCCCGGACAGGGGCCCTACGAGCAGTACTTC

d_gene: .
abundance: many
v_gene: TRBV3-1
j_gene: TRBJ2-1
CDR3aa: CASSQEQGVNNEQFF
CDR3nt: TGTGCCAGCAGCCAAGAGCAGGGTGTGAACAATGAGCAGTTCTTC

d_gene: TRBD2
abundance: many
v_gene: TRBV5-1
j_gene: TRBJ2-7
CDR3aa: CASSLWGGSDEQYF
CDR3nt: TGCGCCAGCAGCTTGTGGGGCGGGAGTGACGAGCAGTACTTC

d_gene: TRBD1
abundance: many
v_gene: TRBV6-5
j_gene: TRBJ2-7
CDR3aa: CASSYTWTGGNHRSYEQYF
CDR3nt: TGTGCCAGCAGTTACACTTGGACAGGGGGGAATCATCGATCCTACGAGCAGTACTTC

d_gene: .
abundance: few
v_gene: TRBV5-5
j_gene: TRBJ2-3
CDR3aa: CASSLSAYRLNKDTQYF
CDR3nt: TGTGCCAGCAGCTTGTCAGCGTATCGGCTAAACAAAGATACGCAGTATTTT

d_gene: .
abundance: many
v_gene: TRBV18
j_gene: TRBJ1-1
CDR3aa: CASSPLRDSEAFF
CDR3nt: TGTGCCAGCTCACCACTCAGGGACTCTGAAGCTTTCTTT

d_gene: .
abundance: many
v_gene: TRBV10-3
j_gene: TRBJ2-2
CDR3aa: CAISMTDNTGELFF
CDR3nt: TGTGCCATCAGCATGACAGATAACACCGGGGAGCTGTTTTTT

d_gene: .
abundance: few
v_gene: TRBV18
j_gene: TRBJ2-1
CDR3aa: CASSHSRTVFNEQFF
CDR3nt: TGTGCCAGCTCACACTCTAGGACAGTGTTCAATGAGCAGTTCTTC

d_gene: .
abundance: many
v_gene: TRBV14
j_gene: TRBJ2-1
CDR3aa: CASTPGILYNEQFF
CDR3nt: TGTGCCAGCACCCCCGGGATCCTCTACAATGAGCAGTTCTTC

d_gene: TRBD1
abundance: .
v_gene: TRBV20-1
j_gene: TRBJ2-7
CDR3aa: CSAERQGSYEQYF
CDR3nt: TGCAGTGCTGAGAGACAGGGTTCCTACGAGCAGTACTTC

d_gene: TRBD1
abundance: many
v_gene: TRBV29-1
j_gene: TRBJ1-2
CDR3aa: CSVVDRGGYTF
CDR3nt: TGCAGCGTTGTCGACAGGGGTGGCTACACCTTC

d_gene: TRBD1
abundance: many
v_gene: TRBV7-2
j_gene: TRBJ2-7
CDR3aa: CASSLEGAVGEQYF
CDR3nt: TGTGCCAGCAGCTTAGAGGGGGCGGTCGGCGAGCAGTACTTC